These 27 T cell receptor beta chains share one sample of origin, sequenced in a study of shared clonotypes between healthy human individuals. Generated by immunoSEQ multiplex PCR, the TCRdb table keeps only in-frame clones and is missing some. Among about 2,100,000 clones, around 93% were seen once, and the ten largest hold under 2%. Selected positively for CCR7 and CD45RO-negative, naive CD8 cells excluded terminally differentiated effector memory CD45RA+ cells. The sample comprised naive CD8+ T cells from PBMCs. The receptors stem from a man aged 18 to 29 in good health. Some clones in this sample may be carry-over from other donors' samples.

The chain recombines TRBV19 with TRBJ1-2; no reliable D call. V lost 4 bases to trimming and J lost 7 bases, with 19 bases between them. This CDR3 spans 15 amino acids. Germline V gives CDR1 LNHDA, CDR2 SQIVND (reference sequence). The CDR3 region is CASSKIDQLTFGYTF. The CDR3 region has the DNA TGTGCCAGTAGTAAGATCGACCAACTCACTTTTGGCTACACCTTC.

This chain connects TRBV5-6 to TRBJ2-7, with D unclear. Trimming stripped 6 bases from V and 2 bases from J, with 12 bases between. This CDR3 is 13 amino acids long. Germline V lookup: CDR1 SGHDT, CDR2 YYEEEE. The DNA for the CDR3 is TGTGCCAGCACCGGGCCGGCGACCTACGAGCAGTACTTC. Translating it yields CASTGPATYEQYF.

The chain carries TRBV11-2 and TRBJ2-3; tentative D call: TRBD2 (5 bases). The CDR3 is made up of 15 amino acids. Trimming left V 2 bases short and J 6 bases short, with 15 bases between. The germline V gene has CDR1 SGHAT and CDR2 FQNNGV. Here the CDR3 DNA reads TGTGCCAGCAGCTTACTGGCCTCGTCGGGGGATACGCAGTATTTT. Translating gives CASSLLASSGDTQYF. Supplemented by reference TRBV11-2 and TRBJ2-3, the full variable domain reads EAGVAQSPRYKIIEKRQSVAFWCNPISGHATLYWYQQILGQGPKLLIQFQNNGVVDDSQLPKDRFSAERLKGVDSTLKIQPAKLEDSAVYLCASSLLASSGDTQYFGPGTRLTVL.

This rearrangement joins TRBV4-1 to TRBJ2-2, with TRBD2 matching 11 bases. V shed 1 base and J 0 bases; nucleotides not matched to a gene: 4. From germline, CDR1 is MGHRA and CDR2 YSYEKL. CDR3 size: 18 residues. The CDR3 DNA reads TGCGCCAGCAGCCAAGTAGGACTAGCGGGCACGAACACCGGGGAGCTGTTTTTT. The encoded protein is CASSQVGLAGTNTGELFF.

The chain employs TRBV7-9 and TRBJ2-1; D might be TRBD1 (6 bases). CDR3 length: 12 residues. CDR1 and CDR2 (germline): SEHNR, FQNEAQ (reference sequence). Trimming shortened V by 6 bases and J by 14 bases, and 17 bases separated the two germline ends. The CDR3 sequence is CASSSPGQGKFF. The CDR3 DNA follows: TGTGCCAGCAGTTCCCCGGGACAAGGCAAGTTCTTC.

The chain combines TRBV4-1 with TRBJ2-7; TRBD2 agrees at 9 bases. The CDR3 totals 15 residues. Trimming at V came to 0 bases and at J to 3 bases, leaving 3 bases not matched to a gene. Per the germline V gene, CDR1 is MGHRA and CDR2 is YSYEKL. Here the CDR3 DNA reads TGCGCCAGCAGCCAAGAGTCTAGCGGGAACTACGAGCAGTACTTC. Its protein product is CASSQESSGNYEQYF.

The chain joins TRBV5-5 to TRBJ1-1; 9 bases are a match to TRBD1. CDR3 length: 16 residues. With V trimmed by 4 bases and J by 3 bases, 10 bases remained unmatched. Germline lookup yields CDR1 SGHKS and CDR2 YYEKEE (reference sequence). This CDR3 reads CASSRDRVFWDTEAFF. The CDR3, as DNA: TGTGCCAGCAGCCGGGACAGGGTGTTTTGGGACACTGAAGCTTTCTTT. Using reference TRBV5-5 and TRBJ1-1 for the parts outside the CDR3, the full variable domain is DAGVTQSPTHLIKTRGQQVTLRCSPISGHKSVSWYQQVLGQGPQFIFQYYEKEERGRGNFPDRFSARQFPNYSSELNVNALLLGDSALYLCASSRDRVFWDTEAFFGQGTRLTVV.

V is TRBV28 and J is TRBJ2-1; D remains ambiguous. This CDR3 contains 18 residues. The germline gives CDR1 MDHEN, CDR2 SYDVKM. The V and J ends lost 4 bases and 0 bases respectively, with 19 bases between them. The CDR3 is CASSSAAPSVSSYNEQFF. The DNA for the CDR3 is TGTGCCAGCAGTTCCGCCGCCCCCTCGGTGAGCTCCTACAATGAGCAGTTCTTC.

The CDR3 nucleotides read TGTGCCAGCAGTTACCAGGGAAACTACAATGAGCAGTTCTTC. This gives the protein CASSYQGNYNEQFF. V is TRBV6-5 and J is TRBJ2-1, with a tentative D call TRBD1 (5 bases). Germline CDR1 reads MNHEY; CDR2 reads SVGAGI. V lost 2 bases and J 3 bases, leaving 8 bases between the germline ends. This CDR3 is built from 14 residues.

With regard to this clone: This same CDR3 is encoded by further DNA sequences in the sample. The rearrangement links TRBV4-3 to TRBJ1-1; D is ambiguous. Trimming cost V 1 base and J 2 bases, with 11 bases left between them. Germline values: CDR1 LGHNA, CDR2 YSLEER. There are 15 residues in the CDR3. In DNA, the CDR3 is TGCGCCAGCAGCCAAGGTTTGGAGGGTAACACTGAAGCTTTCTTT. Protein product: CASSQGLEGNTEAFF.

The V gene is TRBV4-1, the J gene TRBJ1-5, with D unclear. The CDR3 contains 14 residues. CDR1 is MGHRA, CDR2 YSYEKL, per germline. Between the trimmed V and J ends, which lost 4 bases and 9 bases, there was a span of 16 bases. This CDR3 is CASSRDTASRPQHF. In DNA, the CDR3 is TGCGCCAGCAGCCGAGACACGGCTTCCCGGCCCCAGCATTTT.

This sequence joins TRBV2 and TRBJ2-7; 8 nucleotides align to TRBD1. The CDR3 totals 16 residues. Germline V gene lookup returns CDR1 SNHLY and CDR2 FYNNEI. With 0 bases clipped from V and 2 bases from J, the junction kept 6 bases outside the gene matches. For the CDR3, the DNA is TGTGCCAGCAGTGAAGCACCGACAGGGGCTACCTACGAGCAGTACTTC. It yields the protein CASSEAPTGATYEQYF. The full variable domain, its missing parts supplied by reference TRBV2 and TRBJ2-7, is EPEVTQTPSHQVTQMGQEVILRCVPISNHLYFYWYRQILGQKVEFLVSFYNNEISEKSEIFDDQFSVERPDGSNFTLKIRSTKLEDSAMYFCASSEAPTGATYEQYFGPGTRLTVT.

This clone was recorded only once. Within the sample, other DNA sequences also encode this same CDR3. The CDR3 region has the DNA TGCGCCAGCAGCCCGGGACTAGCGGGCTACAATGAGCAGTTCTTC. The encoded protein is CASSPGLAGYNEQFF. The rearrangement links TRBV5-1 to TRBJ2-1; 12 nucleotides match TRBD2. After removal of 4 bases from V and 3 bases from J, the junction contained 2 bases not matched to a gene. Looked up from germline, CDR1 is SGHRS and CDR2 is YFSETQ. The CDR3 consists of 15 residues.

The V call is TRBV7-3, the J call TRBJ2-6; D unresolved. Germline V CDR1 and CDR2: SGHTA, FQGTGA. The length of the CDR3 is 16 residues. Trimming cost V 4 bases and J 0 bases, with 10 bases left between them. CDR3 residues: CASSSQLLSGANVLTF. CDR3 DNA sequence: TGTGCCAGCAGCTCCCAATTACTCTCTGGGGCCAACGTCCTGACTTTC. Drawing the rest from reference TRBV7-3 and TRBJ2-6, the complete variable domain is GAGVSQTPSNKVTEKGKYVELRCDPISGHTALYWYRQSLGQGPEFLIYFQGTGAADDSGLPNDRFFAVRPEGSVSTLKIQRTERGDSAVYLCASSSQLLSGANVLTFGAGSRLTVL.

About this clone: The same CDR3 also results from other DNA sequences found in this sample. V and J are TRBV6-6 and TRBJ1-1; perhaps TRBD1 as D (6 bases). Trimming removed 2 bases at V and 5 bases at J, with 9 bases between. This CDR3 is 13 amino acids long. Per the germline V gene, CDR1 is MNHNY and CDR2 is SVGAGI (reference sequence). The CDR3 nucleotides are TGTGCCAGCAGTTACGGGGGCGGGACTGAAGCTTTCTTT. This gives the protein CASSYGGGTEAFF.

This rearrangement joins TRBV27 to TRBJ2-1; possible D gene TRBD2, 5 bases. The V gene lost 6 bases and the J gene lost 4 bases, with 13 bases spanning the gap. Per the germline V gene, CDR1 is MNHEY and CDR2 is SMNVEV (reference sequence). The CDR3 is 14 residues long. The CDR3: CASSEDGVYNEQFF. The CDR3 DNA reads TGTGCCAGCAGCGAAGACGGGGTTTACAATGAGCAGTTCTTC.

This CDR3 reads CASSTPLANVLTF. The DNA for the CDR3 is TGTGCCAGCAGTACCCCCTTAGCCAACGTCCTGACTTTC. J is TRBJ2-6 and V is TRBV7-9, with D hard to call. Deletions cut 6 bases from V and 7 bases from J, with 10 bases between. Germline CDR1 is SEHNR and CDR2 is FQNEAQ (reference sequence). The CDR3 extends over 13 amino acids.

The chain joins TRBV7-6 to TRBJ2-2; 7 bases are shared with TRBD2. The V gene end was trimmed by 8 bases and the J gene end by 0 bases; junction bases not matched to a gene: 3. Germline V CDR1 and CDR2: SGHVS, FNYEAQ. The CDR3 spans 14 residues. CDR3 protein: CASLAGANTGELFF. DNA for the CDR3: TGTGCCAGCCTGGCGGGAGCGAACACCGGGGAGCTGTTTTTT.

The chain has TRBV11-3 and TRBJ2-1; D is possibly TRBD2 (6 bases). Trimming pared 4 bases from V and 1 base from J, leaving 14 bases between. Germline CDR1 and CDR2: SGHNT and YENEEA. The CDR3 contains 16 residues. CDR3 sequence reads: CASSSGLARSYNEQFF. The CDR3 DNA is TGTGCCAGCAGCTCTGGGCTAGCGCGATCCTACAATGAGCAGTTCTTC. Full variable domain (remainder filled in from reference TRBV11-3 and TRBJ2-1): EAGVVQSPRYKIIEKKQPVAFWCNPISGHNTLYWYLQNLGQGPELLIRYENEEAVDDSQLPKDRFSAERLKGVDSTLKIQPAELGDSAVYLCASSSGLARSYNEQFFGPGTRLTVL.

On this clone itself: At the DNA level, this CDR3 is encoded by other sequences in the same sample as well. The V gene is TRBV29-1, the J gene TRBJ2-3; TRBD2 might be the D (5 bases). Germline CDR1 is SQVTM and CDR2 is ANQGSEA. Trimming cost V 3 bases and J 2 bases, with 9 bases left between them. The CDR3 contains 13 residues. CDR3 sequence: CSVEDGLTDTQYF. The CDR3 DNA is TGCAGCGTTGAGGACGGACTCACAGATACGCAGTATTTT.

Here the CDR3 DNA reads TGTGCCAGCAGTGCCCTGAGAACCGGGGAGCTGTTTTTT. It encodes CASSALRTGELFF. The chain employs TRBV2 and TRBJ2-2; unclear D gene. CDR1 and CDR2 (germline): SNHLY, FYNNEI. CDR3 length: 13 residues. V was clipped by 4 bases and J by 5 bases, with 8 bases between them. The variable domain in full, completed from reference TRBV2 and TRBJ2-2, reads EPEVTQTPSHQVTQMGQEVILRCVPISNHLYFYWYRQILGQKVEFLVSFYNNEISEKSEIFDDQFSVERPDGSNFTLKIRSTKLEDSAMYFCASSALRTGELFFGEGSRLTVL.

V and J are TRBV19 and TRBJ2-5, with D uncertain. V was shortened by 4 bases and J by 5 bases, with 14 bases between the two germline ends. The germline gives CDR1 LNHDA, CDR2 SQIVND (reference sequence). This CDR3 comprises 14 residues. CDR3 sequence: CASSTRLGWETQYF. CDR3 bases: TGTGCCAGTAGTACGCGGTTGGGGTGGGAGACCCAGTACTTC.

The V and J genes are TRBV27 and TRBJ2-1; TRBD1 matches 7 bases. Germline CDR1 reads MNHEY; CDR2 reads SMNVEV (reference sequence). CDR3 length: 15 residues. The trim removed 9 bases at V and 0 bases at J, leaving 8 bases unmatched. CDR3 region: CASSRQGLSYNEQFF. In nucleotides, the CDR3 is TGTGCCAGTTCCAGACAGGGTCTCTCCTACAATGAGCAGTTCTTC.

This clone has a single count. The chain is built from TRBV10-1 and TRBJ2-7; a possible D gene is TRBD1 (7 bases). Germline loops: CDR1 WNHNN, CDR2 SYGVQD (reference sequence). The ends were cut back, 8 bases at V and 1 base at J, with 12 bases in the middle. CDR3 length equals 13 residues. CDR3 region: CASGGTASYEQYF. The CDR3 bases are TGCGCCAGCGGGGGGACAGCATCCTACGAGCAGTACTTC.

The chain joins TRBV15 to TRBJ1-2, with 9 nucleotides matching TRBD1. CDR3 length equals 17 residues. With 0 bases clipped from V and 7 bases from J, the junction kept 12 bases outside the gene matches. Germline CDR1 LNHNV, CDR2 YYDKDF (reference sequence). Written as DNA, the CDR3 is TGTGCCACCAGCAGAGATGGGGGCGCCGGGACAGGGAGTGGCTACACCTTC. This codes for CATSRDGGAGTGSGYTF.

This chain uses TRBV28 with TRBJ2-2; no clear D gene. V was shortened by 2 bases and J by 1 base, with 5 bases between the two germline ends. This CDR3 spans 14 amino acids. The germline gives CDR1 MDHEN, CDR2 SYDVKM. The DNA of the CDR3 is TGTGCCAGCAGTTTACCTATGAACACCGGGGAGCTGTTTTTT. This codes for CASSLPMNTGELFF.

J is TRBJ1-2 and V is TRBV6-5; TRBD1 might be the D (5 bases). V was clipped by 2 bases and J by 3 bases, with 16 bases between them. The CDR3 consists of 16 residues. In germline, CDR1 is MNHEY, CDR2 SVGAGI. The CDR3 sequence: CASSYGRGLIDYGYTF. The DNA for the CDR3 is TGTGCCAGCAGTTACGGGCGGGGCCTTATTGACTATGGCTACACCTTC.